This is a list of T cell receptor beta chains from one sample in a study of CD4 and CD8 cells across lung adenocarcinoma regions. TCRdb processed the PCR reads anew with MiXCR; each CDR3 protein has one entry. Of roughly 24,000 distinct CDR3 sequences in the sample, approximately 52% were seen once. Material: CD4+ T cells from the center of a lung tumor. These receptors were collected from a male donor with lung adenocarcinoma. The CD4 and CD8 labels of this study may be unreliable. Each CDR3 is given with its conserved first and last residue. Each record gives: J gene, V gene, CDR3 protein.

>TRBJ2-3|TRBV10-3
CAIGLQSGITDAQFF
>TRBJ2-1|TRBV6-5
CASSLGGRGNEQFF
>TRBJ2-1|TRBV6-5
CASSIDRRYEQFF
>TRBJ2-3|TRBV6-1
CARGLQAGITETQFF
>.|TRBV6-1
CARGLQAGIPGEQYF
>TRBJ2-5|TRBV10-3
CAIAFLTGAKTQTF
>TRBJ2-3|TRBV10-2
CGSGERDADTQYF
>TRBJ2-3|TRBV10-3
CVLGLQAVITGTLYF
>.|TRBV6-1
CASSPRTGMAGEQYF
>TRBJ2-1|TRBV27
CASTGTVGEQFF
>TRBJ2-1|TRBV6-5
CASSSTRGGRSSYNEQFF
>TRBJ2-6|TRBV15
CATSGVPGQGTGANVLTF
>TRBJ2-1|TRBV4-1
CASSQQAGVGNEQFF
>TRBJ2-4|TRBV6-1
CARVSGVGAKDIQYF
>TRBJ2-3|TRBV10-3
CAIRLQSGIPETLYF
>TRBJ2-3|TRBV27
CASGGIGGRVTDTQYF
>TRBJ2-3|TRBV4-2
CASAGDGGSATDTQYF
>TRBJ2-4|TRBV10-2
CASSVFDMQYF
>.|TRBV4-1
CASTQAESSYEQYF
>TRBJ2-5|TRBV6-1
CASSQLQVDQETQYF
>TRBJ2-3|TRBV7-6
CASSFNEAGGGTDTQYF
>.|TRBV6-1
CPSILAVSTDTLFF
>TRBJ2-4|TRBV6-5
CASSFRGRWDIQYF
>TRBJ2-2|TRBV6-1
CARSLQAVSTGTQFF
>.|TRBV27
CASSLSTGSGRARGYEQYF
>TRBJ2-1|TRBV12-3/TRBV12-4
CASSPYSVDEQFF
>TRBJ2-1|TRBV6-1
CASTRAGGSYNEQFF
>TRBJ1-2|TRBV9
CASSVDPESYGYTF
>TRBJ2-3|TRBV7-3
CASSVGGGGREKETQYF
>TRBJ2-4|TRBV6-1
CASSEMASGSNVQYF
>TRBJ2-3|TRBV27
CASRGVGTALPDTQYF
>TRBJ2-3|TRBV27
CASRTGLRYKNMQYF
>TRBJ2-3|TRBV27
CVSAGTQSQDQETQYF
>TRBJ2-3|TRBV10-1
CARSEEGRGKDTQYF
>TRBJ2-3|TRBV12-3/TRBV12-4
CAGSGGGSTETQYF
>TRBJ2-3|TRBV27
CASSFLSGGGDTQYF
>TRBJ1-2|TRBV30
CAWRRRGGINYGYTF
>TRBJ2-3|TRBV6-1
CASRSSLRAKDTQYF
>TRBJ2-5|TRBV15
CATSRGSQFQETQYF
>TRBJ2-4|TRBV6-1
CASSSGSLAKNIQYF
>TRBJ1-2|TRBV28
CASSRQPAFNYGYTF
>.|TRBV6-1
CARSLQSGSTGTQYF
>TRBJ2-1|TRBV6-1
CASSEDRARYNEQFF
>TRBJ2-1|TRBV10-1
CASSEYLAGVGEQFF
>TRBJ2-5|TRBV6-2/TRBV6-3
CASSLDLRLAGGPSQETQYF
>TRBJ2-1|TRBV6-5
CASSYSGLAGSYNEQFF
>.|TRBV20-1
CSAGGLAGEDEQYF
>TRBJ2-3|TRBV11-2
CAGGTGGADKETQYF
>TRBJ2-1|TRBV11-3
CASSLSGLAAGKDDEQLF